The 18 T cell receptor beta chains in this list originate from one sample, sequenced in a study of technical replicates of blood from four donors. Measured with immunoSEQ multiplex PCR; TCRdb has only the in-frame clones, and not every one. The table lists tens of thousands of clones, around 94% of them singletons. The sample taken for sequencing was T cells isolated from PBMCs. Receptor source: a human donor in good health.

CDR3 amino acids: CASSRLRDYGYTF. The CDR3 bases are TGTGCCAGCAGCCGCCTACGGGACTATGGCTACACCTTC. The chain employs TRBV7-2 and TRBJ1-2, with D hard to call. In germline, CDR1 is SGHTA, CDR2 FQGNSA. Trimming stripped 5 bases from V and 3 bases from J, with 10 bases between. The CDR3 is 13 residues long.

The chain's CDR3 is CASSGGVAGGSYNEQFF. The CDR3 DNA sequence: TGTGCCAGCAGTGGCGGGGTAGCGGGAGGATCCTACAATGAGCAGTTCTTC. V usage is TRBV2 and J usage is TRBJ2-1; 10 nucleotides match TRBD2. The V segment lost 4 bases and the J segment 1 base; nucleotides outside the gene matches: 7. The CDR3 totals 17 residues. Germline values: CDR1 SNHLY, CDR2 FYNNEI.

The chain joins TRBV19 to TRBJ2-7; 9 bases fit TRBD1. The CDR3 loop spans 13 amino acids. Germline trimming cut 6 bases from V and 3 bases from J; bases unmatched to any gene: 3. Per the germline V gene, CDR1 is LNHDA and CDR2 is SQIVND (reference sequence). This chain's CDR3 is CASRGDRVYEQYF. The CDR3 DNA sequence: TGTGCCAGTAGGGGGGACAGGGTCTACGAGCAGTACTTC.

The chain is built from TRBV4-3 and TRBJ1-1; D may be TRBD1 (5 bases). Trimming removed 0 bases at V and 5 bases at J, with 10 bases between. Germline V lookup: CDR1 LGHNA, CDR2 YSLEER. This CDR3 has 14 amino acids. The CDR3 DNA reads TGCGCCAGCAGCCAAGATGGCGGGGGGACTGAAGCTTTCTTT. Amino acids: CASSQDGGGTEAFF.

This chain connects TRBV2 to TRBJ1-1; 7 nucleotides agree with TRBD1. The CDR3 consists of 15 residues. Per germline, CDR1 SNHLY and CDR2 FYNNEI. The V gene end was trimmed by 0 bases and the J gene end by 1 base; junction bases not matched to a gene: 2. The CDR3 nucleotides read TGTGCCAGCAGTGAAGCCGGGACAGCGAACACTGAAGCTTTCTTT. Translated: CASSEAGTANTEAFF.

The chain is built from TRBV2 and TRBJ2-7; D might be TRBD2 (6 bases). Germline assignment: CDR1 SNHLY and CDR2 FYNNEI. Trimming shortened V by 6 bases and J by 3 bases, and 18 bases separated the two germline ends. The CDR3 totals 15 residues. The CDR3 sequence: CASSEQGGRGYEQYF. CDR3 in DNA: TGTGCCAGCAGCGAGCAGGGAGGTAGGGGCTACGAGCAGTACTTC.

The chain is built from TRBV6-6 and TRBJ2-1; 10 bases fit TRBD1. The CDR3 contains 13 residues. V gave up 2 bases and J gave up 16 bases; unmatched junction bases: 8. In germline, CDR1 is MNHNY, CDR2 SVGAGI (reference sequence). The CDR3 loop is CASSYQGQGESFF. The DNA of the CDR3 is TGTGCCAGCAGTTACCAAGGACAGGGGGAATCTTTCTTC.

This chain's CDR3 is CASSEGLADSYEQYF. The CDR3 DNA is TGCGCCAGCAGTGAAGGGCTAGCGGACTCCTACGAGCAGTACTTC. The V and J genes are TRBV10-1 and TRBJ2-7; 7 nucleotides align to TRBD2. The CDR3 is 15 residues long. J gave up 0 bases and V 3 bases, and 5 bases lay outside the gene matches. Germline V gene sequence: CDR1 WNHNN, CDR2 SYGVQD (reference sequence).

The rearrangement links TRBV5-1 to TRBJ2-2; 9 bases align to TRBD1. Trimming removed 4 bases from V and 6 bases from J; junction bases left unmatched: 4. The length of the CDR3 is 14 residues. Looked up from germline, CDR1 is SGHRS and CDR2 is YFSETQ. CDR3 residues: CASSVGQGPGELFF. The CDR3 bases are TGCGCCAGCAGCGTGGGACAGGGCCCCGGGGAGCTGTTTTTT. Combining the CDR3 with reference TRBV5-1 and TRBJ2-2 gives the whole variable domain KAGVTQTPRYLIKTRGQQVTLSCSPISGHRSVSWYQQTPGQGLQFLFEYFSETQRNKGNFPGRFSGRQFSNSRSEMNVSTLELGDSALYLCASSVGQGPGELFFGEGSRLTVL.

The gene calls are TRBV5-1 and TRBJ2-5, with TRBD2 matching over 9 bases. V lost 4 bases and J lost 1; bases outside the gene matches: 11. The CDR3 consists of 17 residues. The germline V gene encodes CDR1 SGHRS and CDR2 YFSETQ. The CDR3 protein is CASSPQGREGSQETQYF. The CDR3 nucleotides read TGCGCCAGCAGCCCCCAGGGGCGGGAGGGCTCCCAAGAGACCCAGTACTTC.

The chain uses TRBV7-2 and TRBJ2-3; 10 bases match TRBD2. The CDR3 has 16 residues. The V gene's germline CDR1 is SGHTA and CDR2 FQGNSA. The V gene end was trimmed by 1 base and the J gene end by 2 bases; junction bases not matched to a gene: 3. CDR3 DNA sequence: TGTGCCAGCAGCTTAGAACTAGCGGGGCTCACAGATACGCAGTATTTT. It yields the protein CASSLELAGLTDTQYF.

This chain links TRBV5-4 with TRBJ2-1; 10 positions match TRBD2. CDR1 and CDR2 from the germline V gene are SGHNT and YYREEE (reference sequence). This CDR3 spans 15 amino acids. The V gene end was trimmed by 3 bases and the J gene end by 3 bases; junction bases not matched to a gene: 3. The CDR3 spells CASSSTSGVYNEQFF. The CDR3 DNA sequence: TGTGCCAGCAGCTCAACTAGCGGGGTCTACAATGAGCAGTTCTTC.

The chain has TRBV5-4 and TRBJ2-7; 8 bases map to TRBD2. The CDR3 totals 14 residues. The V gene's germline CDR1 is SGHNT and CDR2 YYREEE (reference sequence). J lost 3 bases, V lost 2 bases, and 4 bases had no gene match. The CDR3 DNA follows: TGTGCCAGCAGCTTTAGAGCGGGAGACTACGAGCAGTACTTC. Translating it yields CASSFRAGDYEQYF.

The chain uses TRBV25-1 and TRBJ2-1, with 7 positions matching TRBD2. Germline loops: CDR1 MGHDK, CDR2 SYGVNS. The CDR3 consists of 16 residues. V shed 1 base and J 6 bases; nucleotides not matched to a gene: 9. This chain's CDR3 is CASSEFGLGTGNEQFF. DNA of the CDR3: TGTGCCAGCAGTGAATTCGGACTAGGCACTGGCAATGAGCAGTTCTTC. Supplemented by reference TRBV25-1 and TRBJ2-1, the full variable domain reads EADIYQTPRYLVIGTGKKITLECSQTMGHDKMYWYQQDPGMELHLIHYSYGVNSTEKGDLSSESTVSRIRTEHFPLTLESARPSHTSQYLCASSEFGLGTGNEQFFGPGTRLTVL.

This rearrangement joins TRBV6-6 to TRBJ2-7; 7 bases fit TRBD1. Germline loops: CDR1 MNHNY, CDR2 SVGAGI (reference sequence). This CDR3 spans 13 amino acids. The J segment lost 5 bases and the V segment lost 8 bases, leaving 9 bases of the junction unmatched. The CDR3 sequence: CASLGRGGHEQYF. CDR3 nucleotides: TGTGCCAGCCTTGGTAGAGGGGGCCACGAGCAGTACTTC.

The rearrangement links TRBV13 to TRBJ2-7; no definite D call. From germline, CDR1 is PRHDT and CDR2 FYEKMQ (reference sequence). V dropped 5 bases and J dropped 5 bases, with 19 bases sitting between them. The CDR3 consists of 15 residues. The CDR3 protein is CASSETAPQAHEQYF. For the CDR3, the DNA is TGTGCCAGCAGCGAAACTGCCCCCCAGGCCCACGAGCAGTACTTC.

V is TRBV28 and J is TRBJ1-1; D is possibly TRBD1 (5 bases). CDR1 and CDR2 (germline): MDHEN, SYDVKM. CDR3 length: 12 residues. Trimming left V 10 bases short and J 2 bases short, with 11 bases between. CDR3 sequence reads: CATLDSNTEAFF. CDR3 sequence (DNA): TGTGCCACCCTTGACAGCAACACTGAAGCTTTCTTT.

The chain couples TRBV5-1 to TRBJ2-1; no clear D. The germline gives CDR1 SGHRS, CDR2 YFSETQ. The length of the CDR3 is 13 residues. The V and J ends lost 2 bases and 7 bases respectively, with 10 bases between them. The CDR3 loop reads CASSLRLRNEQFF. CDR3 DNA: TGCGCCAGCAGCTTACGTTTGAGGAATGAGCAGTTCTTC.